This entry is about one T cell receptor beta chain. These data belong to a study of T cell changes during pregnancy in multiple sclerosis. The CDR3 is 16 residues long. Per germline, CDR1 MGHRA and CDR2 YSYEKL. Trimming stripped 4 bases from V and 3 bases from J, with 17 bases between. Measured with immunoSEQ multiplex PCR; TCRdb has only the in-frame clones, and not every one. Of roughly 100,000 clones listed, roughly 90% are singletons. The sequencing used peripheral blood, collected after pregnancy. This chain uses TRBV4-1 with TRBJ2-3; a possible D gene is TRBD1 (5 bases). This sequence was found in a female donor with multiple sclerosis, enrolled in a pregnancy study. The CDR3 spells CASSRVQVPLTDTQYF. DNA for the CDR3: TGCGCCAGCAGCCGAGTACAGGTGCCCCTTACAGATACGCAGTATTTT.